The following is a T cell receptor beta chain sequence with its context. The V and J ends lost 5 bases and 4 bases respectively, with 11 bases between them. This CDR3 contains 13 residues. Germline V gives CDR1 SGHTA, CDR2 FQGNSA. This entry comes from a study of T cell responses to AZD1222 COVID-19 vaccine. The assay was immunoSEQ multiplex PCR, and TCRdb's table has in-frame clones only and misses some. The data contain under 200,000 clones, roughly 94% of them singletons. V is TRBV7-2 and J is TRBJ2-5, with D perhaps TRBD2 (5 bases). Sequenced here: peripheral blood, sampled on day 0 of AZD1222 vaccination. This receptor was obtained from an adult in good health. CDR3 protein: CASSGRGRETQYF. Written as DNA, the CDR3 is TGTGCCAGCAGCGGGAGAGGCAGAGAGACCCAGTACTTC. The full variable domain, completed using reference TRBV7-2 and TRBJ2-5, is GAGVSQSPSNKVTEKGKDVELRCDPISGHTALYWYRQSLGQGLEFLIYFQGNSAPDKSGLPSDRFSAERTGGSVSTLTIQRTQQEDSAVYLCASSGRGRETQYFGPGTRLLVL.